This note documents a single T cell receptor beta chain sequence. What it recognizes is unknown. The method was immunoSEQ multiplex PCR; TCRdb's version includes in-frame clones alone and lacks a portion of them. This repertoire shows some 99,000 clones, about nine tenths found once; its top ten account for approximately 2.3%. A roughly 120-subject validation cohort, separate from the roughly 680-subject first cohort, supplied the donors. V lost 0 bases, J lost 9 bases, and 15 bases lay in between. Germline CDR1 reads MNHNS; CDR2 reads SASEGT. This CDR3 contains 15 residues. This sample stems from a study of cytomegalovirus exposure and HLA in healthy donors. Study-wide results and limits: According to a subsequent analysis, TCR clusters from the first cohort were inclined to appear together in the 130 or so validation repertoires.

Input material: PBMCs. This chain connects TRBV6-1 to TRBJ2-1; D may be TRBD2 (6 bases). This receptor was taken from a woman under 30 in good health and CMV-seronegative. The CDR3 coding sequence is TGTGCCAGCAGTGAAGCTAGACTAGTCACGGGTGAGCAGTTCTTC. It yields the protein CASSEARLVTGEQFF.